This TCR beta chain was captured by sequencing in a study of cytotoxic CD8 clonotypes in ibrutinib-treated CLL. On the study more broadly: IGHV unmutated 17 to 18; relapsed/refractory approximately 10; treatment-naive under 16.

Trimming at V came to 5 bases and at J to 7 bases, leaving 10 bases not matched to a gene. In germline, CDR1 is SGHTA, CDR2 FQGTGA. CDR3 length: 14 amino acids. Sequencing was performed with immunoSEQ multiplex PCR; in TCRdb, only in-frame clones are kept and a portion is missing. The sample records some 130,000 clones, 70% to 90% being singletons. General study results and limits: Elevated clonality accompanied ibrutinib response, with a return toward baseline values at progression. In comparison with age-matched healthy donors, baseline clonality was higher and tracked circulating CD8+ T-cell counts. Public clonotypes were rare and shrank or held steady on treatment.

As to this clone: Its matching antigen is unknown.

The starting material was PBMCs, obtained after 24 months of ibrutinib treatment. This sequence originates from a human donor with chronic lymphocytic leukemia. This chain connects TRBV7-3 to TRBJ1-2; 7 nucleotides agree with TRBD1. CDR3 amino acids: CASSEGPGGLGYTF. CDR3 bases: TGTGCCAGCAGCGAGGGTCCAGGGGGACTTGGCTACACCTTC.